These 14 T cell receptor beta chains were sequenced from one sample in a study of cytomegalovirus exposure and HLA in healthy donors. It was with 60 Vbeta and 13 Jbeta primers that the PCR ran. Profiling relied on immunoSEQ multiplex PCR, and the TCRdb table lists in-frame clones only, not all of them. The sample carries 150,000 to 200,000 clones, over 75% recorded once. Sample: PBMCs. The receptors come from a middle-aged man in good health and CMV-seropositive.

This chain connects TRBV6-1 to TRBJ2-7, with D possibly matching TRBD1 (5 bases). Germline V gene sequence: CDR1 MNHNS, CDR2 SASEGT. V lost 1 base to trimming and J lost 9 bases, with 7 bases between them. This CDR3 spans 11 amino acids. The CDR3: CASSEGRGQYF. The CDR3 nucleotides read TGTGCCAGCAGTGAAGGTAGGGGGCAGTACTTC.

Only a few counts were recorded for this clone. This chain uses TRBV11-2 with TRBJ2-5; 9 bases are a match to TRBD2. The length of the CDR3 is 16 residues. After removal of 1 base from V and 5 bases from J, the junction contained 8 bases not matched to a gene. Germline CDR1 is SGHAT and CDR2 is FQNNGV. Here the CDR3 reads CASSLAAGGPRETQYF. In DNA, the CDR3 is TGTGCCAGCAGCTTAGCTGCGGGAGGGCCACGGGAGACCCAGTACTTC.

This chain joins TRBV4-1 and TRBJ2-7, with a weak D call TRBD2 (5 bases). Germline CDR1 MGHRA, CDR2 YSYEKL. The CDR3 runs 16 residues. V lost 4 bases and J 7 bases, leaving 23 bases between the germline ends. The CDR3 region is CASSPSLAAVWDEQYF. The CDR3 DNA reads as TGCGCCAGCAGCCCTAGCCTAGCCGCTGTCTGGGATGAGCAGTACTTC.

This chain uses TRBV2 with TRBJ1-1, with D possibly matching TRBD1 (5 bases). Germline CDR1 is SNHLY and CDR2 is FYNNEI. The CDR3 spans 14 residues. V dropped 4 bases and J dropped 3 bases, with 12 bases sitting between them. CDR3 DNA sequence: TGTGCCAGCAGTGTAGGACTAGGGGACACTGAAGCTTTCTTT. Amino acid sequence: CASSVGLGDTEAFF.

The CDR3 protein is CASSPADSASYEQYF. The DNA for the CDR3 is TGTGCCAGCAGCCCCGCTGACAGTGCCTCCTACGAGCAGTACTTC. J is TRBJ2-7 and V is TRBV6-5; D is perhaps TRBD1 (5 bases). This CDR3 comprises 15 residues. From germline, CDR1 is MNHEY and CDR2 SVGAGI. Trimming took off 6 bases at V and 0 bases at J, with 15 bases between the two ends.

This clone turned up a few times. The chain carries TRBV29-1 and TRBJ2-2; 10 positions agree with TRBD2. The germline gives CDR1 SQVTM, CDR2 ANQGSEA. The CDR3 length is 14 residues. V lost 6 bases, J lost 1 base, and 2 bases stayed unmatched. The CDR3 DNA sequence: TGCAGCGTAGCTAGCGGGAGGAACACCGGGGAGCTGTTTTTT. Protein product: CSVASGRNTGELFF.

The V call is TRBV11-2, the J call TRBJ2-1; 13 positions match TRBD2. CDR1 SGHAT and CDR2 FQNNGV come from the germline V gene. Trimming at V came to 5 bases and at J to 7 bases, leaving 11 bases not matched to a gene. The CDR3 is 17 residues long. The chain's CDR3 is CASSRRTSGSRWNEQFF. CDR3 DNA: TGTGCCAGCAGCCGACGGACTAGCGGGAGCAGGTGGAATGAGCAGTTCTTC.

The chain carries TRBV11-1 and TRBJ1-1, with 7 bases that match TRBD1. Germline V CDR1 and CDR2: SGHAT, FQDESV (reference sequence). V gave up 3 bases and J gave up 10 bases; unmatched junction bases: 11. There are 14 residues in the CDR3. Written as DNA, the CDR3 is TGTGCCAGCAGCTTCTCGGGACAGCCGGTAGTAGCTTTCTTT. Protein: CASSFSGQPVVAFF.

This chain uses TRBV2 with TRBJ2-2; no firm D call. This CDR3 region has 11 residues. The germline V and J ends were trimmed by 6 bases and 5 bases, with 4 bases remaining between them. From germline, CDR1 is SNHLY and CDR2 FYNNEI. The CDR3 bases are TGTGCCAGCAGCGAGACCGGGGAGCTGTTTTTT. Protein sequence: CASSETGELFF.

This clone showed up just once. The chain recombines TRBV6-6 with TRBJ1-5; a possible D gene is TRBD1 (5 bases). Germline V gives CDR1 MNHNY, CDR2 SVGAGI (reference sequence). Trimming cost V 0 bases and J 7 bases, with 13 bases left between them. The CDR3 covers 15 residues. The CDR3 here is CASSYSGQNRQPQHF. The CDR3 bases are TGTGCCAGCAGTTACTCGGGGCAAAATAGGCAGCCCCAGCATTTT.

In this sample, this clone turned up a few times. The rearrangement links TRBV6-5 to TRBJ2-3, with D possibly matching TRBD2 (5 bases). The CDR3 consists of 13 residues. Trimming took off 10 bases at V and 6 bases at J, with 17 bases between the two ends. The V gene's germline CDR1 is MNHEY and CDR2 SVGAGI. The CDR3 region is CATNSGIQDTQYF. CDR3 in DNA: TGTGCCACCAATTCGGGAATCCAGGATACGCAGTATTTT.

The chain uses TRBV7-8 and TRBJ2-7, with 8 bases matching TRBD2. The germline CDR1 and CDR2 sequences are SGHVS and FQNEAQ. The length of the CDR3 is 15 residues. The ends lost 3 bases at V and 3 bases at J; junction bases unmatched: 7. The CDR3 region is CASSFAGGTLYEQYF. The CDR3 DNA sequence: TGTGCCAGCAGCTTTGCGGGAGGCACACTCTACGAGCAGTACTTC.

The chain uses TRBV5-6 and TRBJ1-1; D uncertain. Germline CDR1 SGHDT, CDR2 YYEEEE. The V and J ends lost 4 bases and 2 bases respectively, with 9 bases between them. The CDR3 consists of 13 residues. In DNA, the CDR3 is TGTGCCAGCAGCACAGAACCTAACACTGAAGCTTTCTTT. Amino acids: CASSTEPNTEAFF.

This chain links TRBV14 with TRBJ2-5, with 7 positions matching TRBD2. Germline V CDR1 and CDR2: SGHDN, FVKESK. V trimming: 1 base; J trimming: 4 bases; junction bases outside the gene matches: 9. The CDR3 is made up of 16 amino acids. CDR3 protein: CASSQVAAGARETQYF. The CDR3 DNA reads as TGTGCCAGCAGCCAAGTGGCGGCGGGAGCGAGAGAGACCCAGTACTTC.